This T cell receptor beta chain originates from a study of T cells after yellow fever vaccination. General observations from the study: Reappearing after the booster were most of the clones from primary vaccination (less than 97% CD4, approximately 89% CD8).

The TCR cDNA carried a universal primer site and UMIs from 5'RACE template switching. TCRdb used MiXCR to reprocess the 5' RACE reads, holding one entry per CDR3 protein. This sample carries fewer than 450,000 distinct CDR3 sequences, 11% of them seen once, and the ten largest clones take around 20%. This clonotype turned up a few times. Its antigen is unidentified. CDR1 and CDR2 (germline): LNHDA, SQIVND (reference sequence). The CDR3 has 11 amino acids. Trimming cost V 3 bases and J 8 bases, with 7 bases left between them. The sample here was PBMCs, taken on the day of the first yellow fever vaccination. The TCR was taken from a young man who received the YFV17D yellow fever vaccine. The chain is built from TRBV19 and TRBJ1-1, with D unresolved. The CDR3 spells CASSIRREAFF. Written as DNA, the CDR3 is TGTGCCAGTAGTATCCGGAGGGAAGCTTTCTTT.